The sequence of this T cell receptor beta chain was determined in a study of OX40 agonist ivuxolimab in advanced cancers. Concerning the study at large: Ivuxolimab was an agonistic, fully human IgG2 monoclonal antibody directed against OX40 (CD134), a costimulatory receptor. Intravenous ivuxolimab was administered to patients every 2 weeks at six dose levels: 0.01, 0.1, 0.3, 1.5, 3 and 10 mg/kg. Among the 52 dose-escalation patients, 19 had hepatocellular carcinoma, 15 or so melanoma, 9 renal cell carcinoma and 9 head and neck cancer. The dose-escalation cohort was around 84% male with a mean age of approximately 59 years, ranging from roughly 23 to 79. Patients were allowed to have had prior anti-PD-1, anti-PD-L1 or anti-CTLA-4 therapy, and more than 35% of the dose-escalation patients had been treated with checkpoint inhibitors. Three dose-escalation patients achieved partial responses, one with hepatocellular carcinoma and two with cutaneous melanoma. Peripheral TCRbeta sequencing was intended to test whether TCR sequence diversity was altered and clonal T-cell expansion was caused by ivuxolimab. The paper covers the monotherapy dose-escalation part of the phase I ivuxolimab trial, which included N of about 50 patients.

The research as a whole found: Low levels of normalized T-cell clonal expansion were also seen in some nonresponding patients. After ivuxolimab, CD8+ T cells had more expanded clones than CD4+ T cells on average. Antigen specificity was not determined for the clonally expanded peripheral T cells. In the 0.1-3.0 mg/kg groups, partial responders had among the lowest normalized peripheral clonal expansion, particularly in CD8+ T cells. At doses of 0.1 to 3.0 mg/kg, clonal expansion of both CD4+ and CD8+ T cells in blood was seen between baseline and week 6.

Including the terminal cysteine and phenylalanine, the CDR3 comprises 16 residues. The sequence is cut down to CDR3 DNA, 48 bases in frame from base 1. CDR1 SGHDN and CDR2 FVKESK were looked up in the germline V gene. Germline trimming: 1 base from V, 2 bases from J; junction bases outside gene matches: 4. Patients with a history of autoimmune disease or receiving systemic immunosuppression were excluded from the trial. Peripheral blood for TCR sequencing was collected from all dose cohorts at baseline, on cycle 4 day 1, and on cycle 7 day 1. Samples were obtained from an open-label, multicenter, first-in-human phase I dose-escalation trial of ivuxolimab. Adults with locally advanced or metastatic melanoma, renal cell, hepatocellular, or head and neck squamous cell carcinoma were enrolled in the trial. Before TCR sequencing, CD4+ and CD8+ T cells were separately sorted from peripheral blood. Regarding this clone: Its recognized antigen is unknown. No clone much larger than this one lies a single base away; base qualities are absent.

Genomic DNA was isolated from the sorted cells so that the TCRbeta CDR3 region could be sequenced. The immunoSEQ Assay was used to sequence the TCRbeta CDR3 regions. In TCRdb, the immuneACCESS table is reduced to in-frame sequences with V and J assigned. These tables do not hold every clone; where another copy was compared, an unresolved V gene accounts for under half, and the others remain unexplained. This sample lists about 69,000 clones; 80% to 85% were detected once. 2% to 2.5% of the sample goes to the ten largest clones. The chain links TRBV14 with TRBJ2-1, with TRBD2 identical over 8 junction bases. This clonotype originated in an adult with an advanced solid tumor such as melanoma, head and neck, liver or kidney cancer. The sample here was CD4+ or CD8+ T cells sorted from blood, taken in a trial of the OX40 agonist ivuxolimab. The CDR3 is CASSQAAGEPYNEQFF. Here is the DNA: TGTGCCAGCAGCCAAGCAGCGGGGGAACCCTACAATGAGCAGTTCTTC.